This TCR beta chain stems from a study of radiotherapy plus CTLA-4 blockade in lung cancer. The overall study: Disease control was seen in approximately 29% of patients, objective responses in approximately 20%. General study points: TCR clones from tumors expanded in blood after radiotherapy plus ipilimumab.

In germline, CDR1 is SNHLY, CDR2 FYNNEI. V dropped 6 bases and J dropped 1 base, with 10 bases sitting between them. The length of the CDR3 is 14 residues. This clone was observed a handful of times. The antigen is not known. Profiled with immunoSEQ multiplex PCR; TCRdb holds only in-frame clones, not every one. The data show 45,000 to 75,000 clones, over 65% seen once. Receiving focal radiation plus CTLA-4 blockade with ipilimumab were patients who had chemo-refractory metastatic non-small-cell lung cancer. The chain uses TRBV2 and TRBJ1-3, with D perhaps TRBD1 (5 bases). This specimen consisted of peripheral blood, obtained from a patient treated with radiotherapy plus ipilimumab. This TCR derives from a human donor with non-small cell lung cancer who had a partial response to radiotherapy plus ipilimumab. The CDR3 reads CASRRGDSGNTIYF. In DNA, the CDR3 is TGTGCCAGCAGGCGGGGGGATTCTGGAAACACCATATATTTT.